The present TCR beta chain was sequenced within a study of cytomegalovirus exposure and HLA in healthy donors. Regarding the study as a whole: In vitro experiments confirmed that three CMV-associated chains were specific for CMV antigens. It was likely that a cluster of highly shared sequence variants was a sequencing artifact. In an earlier analysis, productive rearrangement rates for most beta V segments clustered near 87% or 30%.

Looked up from germline, CDR1 is LGHNA and CDR2 is YSLEER. The CDR3 has 15 residues. Comments on this clone: The antigen is undetermined.

Primers for the PCR totalled 60 Vbeta and 13 Jbeta. Data came from immunoSEQ multiplex PCR; TCRdb stores just in-frame clones and leaves some out. The table shows over 100,000 clones, with more than 65% occurring only once. The source is a man aged 35-49 years in good health and CMV-seropositive. The source material was PBMCs. V and J are TRBV4-3 and TRBJ2-5; 8 bases are shared with TRBD2. The J call may be mistaken, given a closer DNA end match to TRBJ2-7. CDR3 DNA sequence: TGCGCCAGCAGCCAAGAGTACGGGACTAGCTACGAGCAGTACTTC. Its translation is CASSQEYGTSYEQYF.